The clone carrying this T cell receptor beta chain was seen ten or more times. This sample was included in a study of T-cell reconstitution after alpha-beta-depleted transplantation in children. Unique molecular identifiers were incorporated during preparation of the TCRbeta library. TCRdb recomputed calls from the PCR reads with MiXCR, one row per CDR3 protein. The sample shows about 300,000 distinct CDR3 sequences, roughly a tenth of them seen only once. This specimen consisted of PBMCs, obtained before TCRalphabeta/CD19-depleted stem cell transplant. The sequence derives from a boy under two years old with acute myeloid leukemia, due to receive a stem cell transplant.

CDR3 in DNA: TGCAGTGCTAGGGCCAGGGGAAACGGGGAGCTGTTTTTT. Its translation: CSARARGNGELFF. V gene TRBV20-1 combines with J gene TRBJ2-2; D may be TRBD1 (6 bases). The CDR3 contains 13 residues. From germline, CDR1 is DFQATT and CDR2 SNEGSKA (reference sequence). Trimming left V 3 bases short and J 7 bases short, with 12 bases between.